This T cell receptor beta chain was sequenced for a study of T cell responses to AZD1222 COVID-19 vaccine. The repertoire was sequenced with immunoSEQ multiplex PCR; TCRdb's copy has only in-frame clones and lacks some. Of 45,000 to 65,000 clones in the sample, about 80% were seen once. This CDR3 has 15 residues. CDR1 and CDR2 from the germline V gene are SSHAT and FNYEAQ (reference sequence). Note on this clone: The junction shows a germline mismatch at one end, possibly a read error.

This chain uses TRBV7-7 with TRBJ2-7; D possibly corresponds to TRBD1 (6 bases). This material consisted of peripheral blood, taken 28 days after the second AZD1222 dose. The clonotype comes from an adult who received the AZD1222 COVID-19 vaccine. The CDR3 reads CASSLGGSSEYEQYF. As DNA, the CDR3 is TGTGCTAGCAGCTTAGGGGGATCATCCGAATACGAGCAGTACTTC.